Following are 30 T cell receptor beta chains from one sample sequenced in a study of blood T cells in healthy people across ages. A second PCR of roughly 7 to 11 cycles used a sample-barcoded 5' primer and a J-beta primer mix. TCRdb redid the calling of the 5' RACE reads with MiXCR, one entry per CDR3 protein. The repertoire consists of about 780,000 distinct CDR3 sequences, with 46% occurring once and the leading ten covering roughly 20%. The sample was blood. The receptors shown here come from a man older than 75 in good health.

The genes are TRBV7-9 and TRBJ2-5; D call uncertain. This CDR3 region has 13 residues. The V end lost 2 bases, the J end lost 4 bases, and 8 bases lay between the germline ends. The V gene's germline CDR1 is SEHNR and CDR2 FQNEAQ (reference sequence). The CDR3 DNA reads as TGTGCCAGCAGCTTAAGGGTGTCAGAGACCCAGTACTTC. Its protein is CASSLRVSETQYF.

This clonotype was counted between two and nine times. The chain couples TRBV20-1 to TRBJ2-5; 9 bases align to TRBD2. The DNA end is more similar to TRBJ2-7, so the J call may be wrong. From germline, CDR1 is DFQATT and CDR2 SNEGSKA (reference sequence). The CDR3 sequence is 13 residues long. The CDR3 loop reads CSANSGSLVEQYF. The CDR3 bases are TGCAGTGCCAATAGCGGGAGCTTAGTCGAGCAGTACTTC.

In this sample, this clonotype turned up many times. At one boundary the junction diverges from the germline segment, which might be a read error. The chain joins TRBV5-1 to TRBJ2-5; D remains unclear. CDR3 length: 12 residues. Germline V lookup: CDR1 SGHRS, CDR2 YFSETQ. The CDR3 is CASSLDQETQYF. CDR3 coding DNA: TGTGCCAGCAGCTTAGACCAAGAGACCCAGTACTTC. The full variable domain, its missing parts supplied by reference TRBV5-1 and TRBJ2-5, is KAGVTQTPRYLIKTRGQQVTLSCSPISGHRSVSWYQQTPGQGLQFLFEYFSETQRNKGNFPGRFSGRQFSNSRSEMNVSTLELGDSALYLCASSLDQETQYFGPGTRLLVL.

Turning to this clonotype: This may arise from a read error, as a much more abundant clone is one base away. This chain joins TRBV5-1 and TRBJ2-7; 9 nucleotides agree with TRBD2. This CDR3 contains 17 residues. Germline V lookup: CDR1 SGHRS, CDR2 YFSETQ. Unmatched junction bases numbered 14, after V lost 2 bases and J lost 5 bases. The CDR3 nucleotides are TGCGCCAGCAGCTTCACTTATGTAGCGGGAGTTCACAACGAGCAGTACTTC. Encoded protein: CASSFTYVAGVHNEQYF.

The chain recombines TRBV29-1 with TRBJ2-3; D uncertain. Germline V CDR1 and CDR2: SQVTM, ANQGSEA. The length of the CDR3 is 14 residues. Trimming left V 4 bases short and J 2 bases short, with 13 bases between. CDR3: CSVVGVLDTDTQYF. CDR3 nucleotide sequence: TGCAGCGTTGTTGGGGTGTTAGACACAGATACGCAGTATTTT.

This clonotype turned up a few times. The V call is TRBV6-2 or TRBV6-3, the J call TRBJ2-5, with TRBD2 matching 8 bases. V gave up 6 bases and J gave up 2 bases; unmatched junction bases: 8. CDR3 size: 15 residues. CDR1 and CDR2 from the germline V gene are MNHEY and SVGEGT. The DNA for the CDR3 is TGTGCCAGCAGAACAACTAGCGGACTACAAGAGACCCAGTACTTC. It yields the protein CASRTTSGLQETQYF.

The V gene is TRBV6-4, the J gene TRBJ2-2, with TRBD1 matching over 8 bases. The CDR3 sequence is 15 residues long. V was pared by 3 bases and J by 4 bases, with 4 bases of the junction left unmatched. The V gene's germline CDR1 is MRHNA and CDR2 SNTAGT. Written as DNA, the CDR3 is TGTGCCAGCAGTGATTCGACAGGGGCCACCGGGGAGCTGTTTTTT. Protein: CASSDSTGATGELFF.

The gene calls are TRBV7-9 and TRBJ2-6; D perhaps matches TRBD1 (5 bases). CDR3 length equals 16 residues. In germline, CDR1 is SEHNR, CDR2 FQNEAQ (reference sequence). V gave up 1 base and J gave up 2 bases, with 9 bases separating them. The CDR3, as DNA: TGTGCCAGCAGCTTAGGGGGCAGGACTGGGGCCAACGTCCTGACTTTC. This codes for CASSLGGRTGANVLTF.

This clonotype was seen a handful of times. V gene TRBV5-6 combines with J gene TRBJ2-3; D may be TRBD1 (6 bases). Looked up from germline, CDR1 is SGHDT and CDR2 is YYEEEE. Trimming pared 2 bases from V and 3 bases from J, leaving 13 bases between. The CDR3 is 15 residues long. CDR3 in DNA: TGTGCCAGCAGCTTATTGCAGGGGCGAACAGATACGCAGTATTTT. Protein sequence: CASSLLQGRTDTQYF.

This clonotype has at least ten counts. The chain couples TRBV29-1 to TRBJ1-1, with 11 bases identical to TRBD1. The germline gives CDR1 SQVTM, CDR2 ANQGSEA. This CDR3 contains 13 residues. V lost 5 bases, J lost 4 bases, and 3 bases stayed unmatched. CDR3 sequence (DNA): TGCAGCGTTCCCGGGACAGGGGGCACTGAAGCTTTCTTT. It yields the protein CSVPGTGGTEAFF.

This clonotype was counted only a few times. The J gene is TRBJ2-7, the V gene TRBV20-1, with 7 bases lining up with TRBD1. Germline V gene data show CDR1 as DFQATT and CDR2 as SNEGSKA (reference sequence). There are 14 residues in the CDR3. The V and J ends lost 0 bases and 4 bases, in that order; junction bases with no gene match: 6. CDR3 DNA sequence: TGCAGTGCTAGAGATCGGAGACAGGGATACGAGCAGTACTTC. Amino acids: CSARDRRQGYEQYF.

The chain uses TRBV29-1 and TRBJ2-7; 7 nucleotides agree with TRBD1. Germline values: CDR1 SQVTM, CDR2 ANQGSEA. J gave up 3 bases and V 6 bases, and 8 bases lay outside the gene matches. The CDR3 runs to 13 residues. CDR3 DNA sequence: TGCAGCGTCTCGGGACAGCCTAACTACGAGCAGTACTTC. As protein: CSVSGQPNYEQYF.

This clonotype came up many times. This sequence joins TRBV7-2 and TRBJ2-5; the D gene is possibly TRBD2 (6 bases). V lost 0 bases and J lost 1, with 9 bases in between. Per germline, CDR1 SGHTA and CDR2 FQGNSA. This CDR3 spans 15 amino acids. The CDR3 region is CASSLASGFQETQYF. CDR3 DNA: TGTGCCAGCAGCTTAGCTAGCGGCTTCCAAGAGACCCAGTACTTC.

V is TRBV6-5 and J is TRBJ2-5, with D possibly TRBD2 on 6 matching bases. The CDR3 has 13 amino acids. Germline V gives CDR1 MNHEY, CDR2 SVGAGI. The V end was cut by 4 bases, the J end by 12 bases, with 18 bases between. CDR3 bases: TGTGCCAGCAGTTCGGGAGACTTAGGGATGAAGTACTTC. This encodes CASSSGDLGMKYF.

The J gene is TRBJ1-1, the V gene TRBV5-1; no reliable D call. CDR3 length: 14 residues. Germline V gene lookup returns CDR1 SGHRS and CDR2 YFSETQ. V was shortened by 7 bases and J by 4 bases, with 17 bases between the two germline ends. In DNA form, the CDR3 reads TGCGCCAGCGGGTCGGGCCAGCCGAGCACTGAAGCTTTCTTT. As protein: CASGSGQPSTEAFF.

This clonotype was picked up one time. The genes are TRBV5-1 and TRBJ1-1, with D tentatively TRBD1 (5 bases). V shed 4 bases and J shed 2 bases, with 12 bases lying between them. There are 14 residues in the CDR3. CDR1 and CDR2 from the germline V gene are SGHRS and YFSETQ. CDR3: CASSPGTDNTEAFF. The CDR3, as DNA: TGCGCCAGCAGCCCCGGGACGGATAACACTGAAGCTTTCTTT.

The chain uses TRBV20-1 and TRBJ2-5, with 10 bases fitting TRBD2. The CDR3 loop spans 17 amino acids. Per the germline V gene, CDR1 is DFQATT and CDR2 is SNEGSKA (reference sequence). With 4 bases clipped from V and 11 bases from J, the junction kept 22 bases outside the gene matches. The CDR3 DNA reads as TGCAGTGCTAACCCCGACTCTAGCGGGAGCTTGAGAAATGAGCAGTACTTC. It encodes CSANPDSSGSLRNEQYF.

This clonotype occurred a few times. V usage is TRBV20-1 and J usage is TRBJ2-5; tentative D call: TRBD2 (5 bases). This CDR3 contains 13 residues. V dropped 3 bases and J dropped 4 bases, with 12 bases sitting between them. Germline V CDR1 and CDR2: DFQATT, SNEGSKA (reference sequence). CDR3 nucleotides: TGCAGTGCTAGTATGGGAGTTGGAGAGACCCAGTACTTC. Its translation is CSASMGVGETQYF.

This clonotype has at least ten counts. Sequence at one end of the junction differs from germline and may be a read error. The chain carries TRBV5-1 and TRBJ2-5; the D is unclear. From germline, CDR1 is SGHRS and CDR2 YFSETQ. The CDR3 contains 11 residues. The CDR3 sequence: CASSTQETQYF. The DNA for the CDR3 is TGTGCCAGCTCAACACAAGAGACCCAGTACTTC.

This clonotype was observed a single time. Given a much more abundant clone one base away, this may be a read error. This chain joins TRBV10-3 and TRBJ1-1; perhaps TRBD1 as D (5 bases). Trimming took 6 bases from V and 7 from J, leaving 15 bases between them. Germline loops: CDR1 ENHRY, CDR2 SYGVKD. This CDR3 is built from 13 residues. The CDR3 DNA reads as TGTGCCATCAGCACGGAGGGGACCATTGAAGCTTTCTTT. This codes for CAISTEGTIEAFF.

In the case of this clonotype: A much larger clone lies one base from this, so it may be a read error. The rearrangement joins TRBV6-5 to TRBJ1-2; no clear D gene. CDR1 and CDR2 (germline): MNHEY, SVGAGI. There are 14 residues in the CDR3. Trimming removed 6 bases from V and 4 bases from J, with 15 bases in between. The DNA of the CDR3 is TGTGCCAGCAGGGTAAGGACCTCGGGCTATGGCTACACCTTC. Translation: CASRVRTSGYGYTF.

The rearrangement joins TRBV29-1 to TRBJ2-7; TRBD2 agrees at 7 bases. Germline assignment: CDR1 SQVTM and CDR2 ANQGSEA. The CDR3 totals 15 residues. Trimming at V came to 6 bases and at J to 5 bases, leaving 16 bases not matched to a gene. The CDR3 DNA is TGCAGCGTCCAAGGCGGGACGGGGGGTTGGGACGAGCAGTACTTC. Protein product: CSVQGGTGGWDEQYF.

This clonotype was seen a handful of times. The chain recombines TRBV20-1 with TRBJ2-3; TRBD1 is a possible D gene (5 bases). Germline loops: CDR1 DFQATT, CDR2 SNEGSKA (reference sequence). CDR3 size: 15 residues. V lost 4 bases and J lost 0, with 14 bases in between. The CDR3 loop reads CSATTAATSTDTQYF. The CDR3 DNA sequence: TGCAGTGCTACGACAGCAGCTACTAGCACAGATACGCAGTATTTT.

There are a few counts of this clonotype. The J gene is TRBJ2-6, the V gene TRBV6-1, with D perhaps TRBD1 (5 bases). Trimming removed 4 bases from V and 0 bases from J, with 13 bases in between. The germline V gene encodes CDR1 MNHNS and CDR2 SASEGT. The CDR3 consists of 17 residues. The CDR3 region has the DNA TGTGCCAGCAGTGTGCGCAGGGTTAGCTCTGGGGCCAACGTCCTGACTTTC. Protein product: CASSVRRVSSGANVLTF.

This clonotype was seen once. The rearrangement uses TRBV12-3 or TRBV12-4 and TRBJ2-1; tentative D call: TRBD2 (5 bases). The CDR3 loop spans 14 amino acids. The V and J ends lost 7 bases and 0 bases respectively, with 10 bases between them. Here the CDR3 DNA reads TGTGCCAGCACCGGGGATGGCTCCTACAATGAGCAGTTCTTC. Protein: CASTGDGSYNEQFF.

This rearrangement joins TRBV24-1 to TRBJ1-5; weak D call: TRBD1 (5 bases). Germline CDR1 and CDR2: KGHDR and SFDVKD. V was shortened by 3 bases and J by 14 bases, with 19 bases between the two germline ends. The CDR3 spans 14 residues. In nucleotides, the CDR3 is TGTGCCACCAGTGATCCTCGGGACGGGGCCGGGGAGCATTTT. It translates to CATSDPRDGAGEHF.

The rearrangement joins TRBV5-1 to TRBJ2-1; D uncertain. The germline V and J ends were trimmed by 6 bases and 8 bases, with 15 bases remaining between them. CDR1 SGHRS and CDR2 YFSETQ come from the germline V gene. The CDR3 contains 13 residues. The CDR3 region is CASNSLIRDEQFF. The CDR3 DNA reads TGCGCCAGCAATTCTTTAATCCGCGATGAGCAGTTCTTC.

The rearrangement links TRBV5-1 to TRBJ2-3, with D perhaps TRBD1 (6 bases). The germline V gene encodes CDR1 SGHRS and CDR2 YFSETQ. V lost 4 bases, J lost 2 bases, and 14 bases lay in between. This CDR3 has 15 amino acids. CDR3: CASSNLQGNTDTQYF. In DNA, the CDR3 is TGCGCCAGCAGCAACCTACAGGGTAACACAGATACGCAGTATTTT.

Notes on this clonotype: Sequence at one end of the junction differs from germline and may be a read error. The chain uses TRBV2 and TRBJ2-2; D gene unclear. The germline gives CDR1 SNHLY, CDR2 FYNNEI. The CDR3 contains 14 residues. The CDR3 here is CASREALSTGELFF. CDR3 nucleotide sequence: TGTGCCAGCAGGGAAGCGCTTAGCACCGGGGAGCTGTTTTTT.

The chain combines TRBV7-3 with TRBJ2-1, with TRBD2 identical over 12 bases. This CDR3 is built from 16 residues. V lost 3 bases, J lost 8 bases, and 8 bases stayed unmatched. In germline, CDR1 is SGHTA, CDR2 FQGTGA. The CDR3 DNA sequence: TGTGCCAGCAGCTTTCGACTAGCGGGGGTCGGGCATGAGCAGTTCTTC. Its translation: CASSFRLAGVGHEQFF.